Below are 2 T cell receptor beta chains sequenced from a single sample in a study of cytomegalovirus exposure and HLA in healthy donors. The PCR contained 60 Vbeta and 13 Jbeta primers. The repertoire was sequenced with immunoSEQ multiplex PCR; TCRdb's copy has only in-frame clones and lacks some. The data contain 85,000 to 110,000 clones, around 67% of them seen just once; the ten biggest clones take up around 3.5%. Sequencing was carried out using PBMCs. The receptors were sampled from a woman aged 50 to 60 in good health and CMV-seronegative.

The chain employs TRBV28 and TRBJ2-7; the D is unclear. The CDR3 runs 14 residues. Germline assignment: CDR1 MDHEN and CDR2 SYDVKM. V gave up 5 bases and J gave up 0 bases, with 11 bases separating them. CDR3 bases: TGTGCCAGCAGTCCCATGCCTAGCTCCTACGAGCAGTACTTC. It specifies CASSPMPSSYEQYF.

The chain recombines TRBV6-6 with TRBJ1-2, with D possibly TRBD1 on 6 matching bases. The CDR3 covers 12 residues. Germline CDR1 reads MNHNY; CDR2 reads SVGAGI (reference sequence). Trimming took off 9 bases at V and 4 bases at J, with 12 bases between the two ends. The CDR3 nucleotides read TGTGCCAGTCAACAGGGTGGCTATGGCTACACCTTC. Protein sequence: CASQQGGYGYTF.